One sample yielded the 29 T cell receptor beta chains listed below, sequenced in a study of technical replicates of blood from a handful of donors. The protocol was immunoSEQ multiplex PCR, while the TCRdb copy is restricted to in-frame clones and leaves out a portion. The sample holds approximately 74,000 clones; about 87% are singletons and the top ten take 4% to 5%. The sequenced material came from PBMCs. These receptors all come from a human donor in good health. Some clones in this sample may be carry-over from other donors' samples.

The chain recombines TRBV12-5 with TRBJ2-2, with 7 positions matching TRBD1. The J segment lost 5 bases and the V segment lost 4 bases, leaving 7 bases of the junction unmatched. The CDR3 length is 15 residues. From germline, CDR1 is LGHNT and CDR2 FRNRAP. CDR3: CASGSGQSGTGELFF. CDR3 nucleotides: TGTGCTAGTGGTTCGGGACAGTCGGGAACCGGGGAGCTGTTTTTT. The whole variable domain, remainder taken from reference TRBV12-5 and TRBJ2-2, is DARVTQTPRHKVTEMGQEVTMRCQPILGHNTVFWYRQTMMQGLELLAYFRNRAPLDDSGMPKDRFSAEMPDATLATLKIQPSEPRDSAVYFCASGSGQSGTGELFFGEGSRLTVL.

This chain joins TRBV7-2 and TRBJ1-1, with TRBD1 as a possible D gene (6 bases). The V gene lost 2 bases and the J gene lost 1 base, with 8 bases spanning the gap. Germline CDR1 is SGHTA and CDR2 is FQGNSA. The length of the CDR3 is 14 residues. The CDR3 DNA follows: TGTGCCAGCAGCTTACAGGACAGGAACACTGAAGCTTTCTTT. Translated, it gives CASSLQDRNTEAFF.

V gene TRBV5-4 combines with J gene TRBJ2-7, with D possibly TRBD1 on 5 matching bases. The ends were cut back, 2 bases at V and 7 bases at J, with 10 bases in the middle. This CDR3 is 12 amino acids long. The germline gives CDR1 SGHNT, CDR2 YYREEE (reference sequence). The CDR3, as DNA: TGTGCCAGCAGCTTTAATCCAGGGGAGCAGTACTTC. It encodes CASSFNPGEQYF.

This clone appeared a single time. The J gene is TRBJ1-2, the V gene TRBV5-1; D possibly corresponds to TRBD1 (6 bases). CDR3 length equals 14 residues. Germline CDR1 and CDR2: SGHRS and YFSETQ. V lost 1 base to trimming and J lost 6 bases, with 13 bases between them. As DNA, the CDR3 is TGCGCCAGCAGCTTGTTTGGGGGCGAGGATGGCTACACCTTC. Translation gives CASSLFGGEDGYTF.

V is TRBV7-2 and J is TRBJ2-5, with 7 bases identical to TRBD2. The V segment lost 5 bases and the J segment 1 base; nucleotides outside the gene matches: 4. This CDR3 is 14 amino acids long. Germline CDR1 reads SGHTA; CDR2 reads FQGNSA. CDR3 DNA sequence: TGTGCCAGCAGCACCTGGACTAGCCAAGAGACCCAGTACTTC. It translates to CASSTWTSQETQYF.

The rearrangement joins TRBV6-6 to TRBJ1-2; D is perhaps TRBD1 (5 bases). Germline CDR1 is MNHNY and CDR2 is SVGAGI (reference sequence). The V end was cut by 8 bases, the J end by 5 bases, with 15 bases between. The length of the CDR3 is 13 residues. CDR3 protein: CASWGNAFYGYTF. CDR3 DNA: TGTGCCAGCTGGGGCAATGCTTTTTATGGCTACACCTTC.

This chain connects TRBV4-3 to TRBJ1-6; the match to TRBD1 covers 9 bases. The CDR3 has 15 amino acids. V shed 0 bases and J 8 bases; nucleotides not matched to a gene: 2. The V gene's germline CDR1 is LGHNA and CDR2 YSLEER. This CDR3 reads CASSQEGQGYSPLHF. Written as DNA, the CDR3 is TGCGCCAGCAGCCAAGAGGGACAGGGATATTCACCCCTCCACTTT.

The chain combines TRBV7-2 with TRBJ2-2; TRBD1 might be the D (6 bases). The V gene's germline CDR1 is SGHTA and CDR2 FQGNSA. Trimming stripped 5 bases from V and 0 bases from J, with 13 bases between. The CDR3 totals 16 residues. The CDR3 sequence is CASSPTGTTNTGELFF. CDR3 bases: TGTGCCAGCAGCCCCACCGGGACAACGAACACCGGGGAGCTGTTTTTT.

This sequence joins TRBV27 and TRBJ2-1, with 9 bases lining up with TRBD2. Germline trimming cut 6 bases from V and 5 bases from J; bases unmatched to any gene: 8. The CDR3 runs 15 residues. The germline V gene has CDR1 MNHEY and CDR2 SMNVEV (reference sequence). The CDR3 DNA follows: TGTGCCAGCAGGACTATTAGCGGGAGAAACAATGAGCAGTTCTTC. Protein product: CASRTISGRNNEQFF.

The CDR3, as DNA: TGTGCCAGCAGCCAGGGACAGGGTACGTGGACTGAAGCTTTCTTT. Protein sequence: CASSQGQGTWTEAFF. V gene TRBV5-5 combines with J gene TRBJ1-1; TRBD1 agrees at 9 bases. Germline CDR1 SGHKS, CDR2 YYEKEE (reference sequence). CDR3 length equals 15 residues. The V and J ends lost 4 bases and 5 bases, in that order; junction bases with no gene match: 9.

The rearrangement links TRBV19 to TRBJ1-5; TRBD1 matches at 9 bases. The V gene end was trimmed by 4 bases and the J gene end by 4 bases; junction bases not matched to a gene: 5. This CDR3 region has 15 residues. Germline assignment: CDR1 LNHDA and CDR2 SQIVND (reference sequence). The CDR3 DNA is TGTGCCAGTAGTACCCGACAGGGGGTGAATCAGCCCCAGCATTTT. It is translated as CASSTRQGVNQPQHF. The variable domain in full, with the rest retrieved from reference TRBV19 and TRBJ1-5, is DGGITQSPKYLFRKEGQNVTLSCEQNLNHDAMYWYRQDPGQGLRLIYYSQIVNDFQKGDIAEGYSVSREKKESFPLTVTSAQKNPTAFYLCASSTRQGVNQPQHFGDGTRLSIL.

The V gene is TRBV2, the J gene TRBJ2-3; a weak D match, TRBD2 (5 bases). Germline lookup yields CDR1 SNHLY and CDR2 FYNNEI. Trimming shortened V by 8 bases and J by 4 bases, and 19 bases separated the two germline ends. CDR3 length equals 15 residues. The CDR3 here is CASFRVPAVADTQYF. In DNA, the CDR3 is TGTGCCAGCTTCCGAGTCCCAGCGGTCGCAGATACGCAGTATTTT.

The chain recombines TRBV5-1 with TRBJ2-7; D might be TRBD1 (6 bases). CDR1 and CDR2 from the germline V gene are SGHRS and YFSETQ. The CDR3 is 14 amino acids. Trimming pared 4 bases from V and 7 bases from J, leaving 18 bases between. CDR3 region: CASSQDSPLGEQYF. The CDR3 DNA reads as TGCGCCAGCAGCCAGGACAGCCCATTGGGGGAGCAGTACTTC.

The chain joins TRBV6-1 to TRBJ2-7; 8 positions agree with TRBD2. Looked up from germline, CDR1 is MNHNS and CDR2 is SASEGT. J was trimmed by 3 bases and V by 0 bases; bases with no gene match: 4. The CDR3 is made up of 15 amino acids. The CDR3 region is CASSEAIAGSYEQYF. The CDR3 DNA follows: TGTGCCAGCAGTGAAGCGATAGCGGGGAGCTACGAGCAGTACTTC.

The chain recombines TRBV14 with TRBJ2-5; perhaps TRBD1 as D (5 bases). CDR3 size: 16 residues. The germline V gene encodes CDR1 SGHDN and CDR2 FVKESK. The ends were cut back, 0 bases at V and 1 base at J, with 12 bases in the middle. The CDR3 here is CASSQDAGSLQETQYF. In DNA, the CDR3 is TGTGCCAGCAGCCAAGATGCAGGGTCCCTCCAAGAGACCCAGTACTTC.

V and J are TRBV5-1 and TRBJ2-7; D is possibly TRBD2 (6 bases). CDR1 SGHRS and CDR2 YFSETQ come from the germline V gene. CDR3 size: 14 residues. Trimming shortened V by 0 bases and J by 5 bases, and 12 bases separated the two germline ends. CDR3 protein: CASSLGGTPNEQYF. The CDR3 DNA reads TGCGCCAGCAGCTTGGGGGGGACTCCGAACGAGCAGTACTTC.

V and J are TRBV5-1 and TRBJ2-5; 16 nucleotides align to TRBD2. The CDR3 contains 17 residues. V trimming: 3 bases; J trimming: 5 bases; junction bases outside the gene matches: 7. CDR1 is SGHRS and CDR2 is YFSETQ in the germline V gene. CDR3: CASSSGTSGGAWETQYF. The CDR3 coding sequence is TGCGCCAGCAGCTCCGGGACTAGCGGGGGGGCATGGGAGACCCAGTACTTC.

This clone showed up just a few times. V usage is TRBV14 and J usage is TRBJ1-1; D unclear. Germline CDR1 SGHDN, CDR2 FVKESK. The CDR3 sequence is 12 residues long. Trimming removed 3 bases from V and 10 bases from J, with 12 bases in between. The CDR3 reads CASSQGGLLAFF. CDR3 nucleotides: TGTGCCAGCAGCCAGGGTGGGCTGTTAGCTTTCTTT.

This sequence joins TRBV5-1 and TRBJ2-1; 11 bases line up with TRBD2. The CDR3 runs to 15 residues. The J segment lost 4 bases and the V segment lost 3 bases, leaving 3 bases of the junction unmatched. CDR1 and CDR2 (germline): SGHRS, YFSETQ. The CDR3 region is CASSWGLADYNEQFF. The CDR3 DNA follows: TGCGCCAGCAGCTGGGGACTAGCGGATTACAATGAGCAGTTCTTC.

This chain uses TRBV7-8 with TRBJ2-3, with 10 bases that match TRBD2. This CDR3 has 19 residues. The junction had 10 bases not matched to a gene; V was cut back by 0 bases and J by 1 base. Germline loops: CDR1 SGHVS, CDR2 FQNEAQ. In DNA, the CDR3 is TGTGCCAGCAGCTTAGCGAGACCCTCCGGGACTAGCGGCACAGATACGCAGTATTTT. Residues: CASSLARPSGTSGTDTQYF.

This clone occurred once. The J gene is TRBJ1-1, the V gene TRBV4-1; D ambiguous. Per the germline V gene, CDR1 is MGHRA and CDR2 is YSYEKL. The CDR3 is 15 amino acids. V was clipped by 3 bases and J by 5 bases, with 16 bases between them. CDR3 nucleotides: TGCGCCAGCAGCCACATAGTCTCCCGCGAGACTGAAGCTTTCTTT. Amino acids: CASSHIVSRETEAFF.

This chain links TRBV7-2 with TRBJ2-1; 8 positions agree with TRBD2. This CDR3 contains 15 residues. V shed 8 bases, J shed 4 bases, and the junction held 10 bases outside the gene matches. The V gene's germline CDR1 is SGHTA and CDR2 FQGNSA. CDR3 region: CASVQGAGGYNEQFF. The CDR3 nucleotides are TGTGCCAGCGTTCAAGGGGCGGGGGGTTACAATGAGCAGTTCTTC.

CDR3 DNA sequence: TGTGCCAGCAGCTTAGATGGGGAGGGACCCTACGAGCAGTACTTC. The encoded protein is CASSLDGEGPYEQYF. V and J are TRBV11-3 and TRBJ2-7; TRBD2 matches at 7 bases. This CDR3 region has 15 residues. V lost 0 bases and J lost 2; bases outside the gene matches: 4. Germline V gives CDR1 SGHNT, CDR2 YENEEA.

The chain couples TRBV9 to TRBJ2-7, with 10 bases lining up with TRBD1. The length of the CDR3 is 13 residues. Germline-derived CDR1 and CDR2 are SGDLS and YYNGEE. Germline trimming cut 5 bases from V and 3 bases from J; bases unmatched to any gene: 2. The CDR3: CASSRDRGYEQYF. CDR3 nucleotide sequence: TGTGCCAGCAGTCGGGACAGGGGCTACGAGCAGTACTTC.

The chain carries TRBV5-1 and TRBJ2-1; 11 bases fit TRBD1. With V trimmed by 3 bases and J by 3 bases, 2 bases remained unmatched. The CDR3 sequence is 15 residues long. The V gene's germline CDR1 is SGHRS and CDR2 YFSETQ. The CDR3 coding sequence is TGCGCCAGCAGCTCGGGACAGGGGGTCTACAATGAGCAGTTCTTC. As protein: CASSSGQGVYNEQFF.

The chain employs TRBV9 and TRBJ1-2; D remains ambiguous. V was pared by 0 bases and J by 4 bases, with 13 bases between. Germline values: CDR1 SGDLS, CDR2 YYNGEE. CDR3 size: 15 residues. This chain's CDR3 is CASSVGLQVSYGYTF. The CDR3 DNA sequence: TGTGCCAGCAGCGTAGGTCTCCAGGTCTCCTATGGCTACACCTTC.

J is TRBJ1-1 and V is TRBV2; the match to TRBD1 covers 8 bases. There are 14 residues in the CDR3. Germline V gives CDR1 SNHLY, CDR2 FYNNEI. V lost 7 bases, J lost 1 base, and 5 bases stayed unmatched. CDR3 DNA sequence: TGTGCCAGCACCTACGGACAGGGGAACACTGAAGCTTTCTTT. Translation gives CASTYGQGNTEAFF. The full variable domain, with the rest looked up from reference TRBV2 and TRBJ1-1, is EPEVTQTPSHQVTQMGQEVILRCVPISNHLYFYWYRQILGQKVEFLVSFYNNEISEKSEIFDDQFSVERPDGSNFTLKIRSTKLEDSAMYFCASTYGQGNTEAFFGQGTRLTVV.

CDR3 residues: CASSQDREQIYGYTF. CDR3 nucleotide sequence: TGCGCCAGCAGCCAAGATCGGGAGCAGATCTATGGCTACACCTTC. J is TRBJ1-2 and V is TRBV4-3; D call uncertain. Germline CDR1 reads LGHNA; CDR2 reads YSLEER. V lost 0 bases, J lost 4 bases, and 12 bases lay in between. The CDR3 is 15 amino acids.

V and J are TRBV18 and TRBJ1-2; weak D call: TRBD1 (6 bases). Trimming shortened V by 2 bases and J by 6 bases, and 10 bases separated the two germline ends. This CDR3 region has 13 residues. CDR1 is KGHSH and CDR2 is LQKENI in the germline V gene. The CDR3 nucleotides are TGTGCCAGCTCACCAGGACAGTCGGATGGCTACACCTTC. Translation: CASSPGQSDGYTF.